Each of the 31 T cell receptor beta chains below was sequenced from the same sample in a study of blood T cell repertoires in COVID-19. The repertoire was sequenced with immunoSEQ multiplex PCR; TCRdb's copy has only in-frame clones and lacks some. This repertoire shows 120,000 or so clones, more than 70% found once; its top ten account for 5.9%. The sequencing sample was made of peripheral blood. All receptors derive from a man older than 75 with active or convalescent COVID-19.

This clone was seen more than once but under ten times. The chain links TRBV3-1 (or the pseudogene TRBV3-2) to TRBJ1-6, with 8 bases lining up with TRBD1. Per the germline V gene, CDR1 is LGHDT and CDR2 is YNNKEL (reference sequence). The length of the CDR3 is 15 residues. V dropped 1 base and J dropped 8; count of bases not matched to a gene: 4. Here the CDR3 DNA reads TGTGCCAGCAGCCAAGGGACAGGGATCGATTCACCCCTCCACTTT. It is translated as CASSQGTGIDSPLHF.

The rearrangement joins TRBV6-6 to TRBJ2-7; D may be TRBD2 (6 bases). Germline CDR1 reads MNHNY; CDR2 reads SVGAGI (reference sequence). V was shortened by 5 bases and J by 7 bases, with 15 bases between the two germline ends. CDR3 size: 13 residues. CDR3 protein: CASSRWGVGEQYF. In nucleotides, the CDR3 is TGTGCCAGCAGTCGATGGGGGGTGGGGGAGCAGTACTTC.

The V call is TRBV4-1, the J call TRBJ1-1, with D possibly matching TRBD1 (6 bases). The germline CDR1 and CDR2 sequences are MGHRA and YSYEKL. The CDR3 consists of 16 residues. V lost 0 bases and J lost 1, with 12 bases in between. CDR3 region: CASSQDQGGGNTEAFF. The CDR3 bases are TGCGCCAGCAGCCAAGATCAGGGAGGGGGGAACACTGAAGCTTTCTTT.

A remark on this clone: In the same sample, other DNA sequences code for this CDR3. This chain joins TRBV9 and TRBJ2-5; tentatively, D is TRBD2 (7 bases). With 3 bases removed from V and 5 bases from J, the gap between germline ends came to 14 bases. CDR3 length: 14 amino acids. Germline-derived CDR1 and CDR2 are SGDLS and YYNGEE. The CDR3, as DNA: TGTGCCAGCAGCGCTGGGGGGGCCTGGGAGACCCAGTACTTC. This encodes CASSAGGAWETQYF.

The chain carries TRBV7-2 and TRBJ1-5; D gene unclear. V was shortened by 1 base and J by 5 bases, with 6 bases between the two germline ends. This CDR3 comprises 13 residues. CDR1 SGHTA and CDR2 FQGNSA come from the germline V gene. The CDR3: CASSLVSDQPQHF. The CDR3 bases are TGTGCCAGCAGCTTAGTCAGCGATCAGCCCCAGCATTTT.

This sequence joins TRBV10-3 and TRBJ1-1; no firm D call. This CDR3 has 13 residues. Trimming took off 4 bases at V and 0 bases at J, with 6 bases between the two ends. In germline, CDR1 is ENHRY, CDR2 SYGVKD. The CDR3 DNA is TGTGCCATCAGTGGGCAGATGAACACTGAAGCTTTCTTT. As protein: CAISGQMNTEAFF.

The genes are TRBV3-1 (or the pseudogene TRBV3-2) and TRBJ1-2; D unclear. CDR1 is LGHDT, CDR2 YNNKEL, per germline (reference sequence). The CDR3 runs to 12 residues. Deletions cut 3 bases from V and 2 bases from J, with 4 bases between. The CDR3 here is CASSQGNYGYTF. The CDR3, as DNA: TGTGCCAGCAGCCAGGGCAACTATGGCTACACCTTC.

The chain links TRBV19 to TRBJ1-3, with D unclear. Trimming stripped 3 bases from V and 0 bases from J, with 15 bases between. The germline CDR1 and CDR2 sequences are LNHDA and SQIVND (reference sequence). CDR3 length: 17 residues. This chain's CDR3 is CASSIGTAQPSGNTIYF. The CDR3, as DNA: TGTGCCAGTAGTATCGGAACAGCCCAACCCTCTGGAAACACCATATATTTT. Full variable domain (missing parts from reference TRBV19 and TRBJ1-3): DGGITQSPKYLFRKEGQNVTLSCEQNLNHDAMYWYRQDPGQGLRLIYYSQIVNDFQKGDIAEGYSVSREKKESFPLTVTSAQKNPTAFYLCASSIGTAQPSGNTIYFGEGSWLTVV.

V gene TRBV5-6 combines with J gene TRBJ2-2, with 8 positions matching TRBD2. With V trimmed by 7 bases and J by 5 bases, 13 bases remained unmatched. CDR1 and CDR2 from the germline V gene are SGHDT and YYEEEE. The CDR3 loop spans 16 amino acids. CDR3 sequence reads: CASGLPGGPGTGELFF. The CDR3 DNA reads TGTGCCAGCGGCCTACCGGGGGGGCCGGGGACCGGGGAGCTGTTTTTT.

The J gene is TRBJ1-5, the V gene TRBV19, with TRBD1 matching 7 bases. The J segment lost 2 bases and the V segment lost 5 bases, leaving 9 bases of the junction unmatched. Germline V gives CDR1 LNHDA, CDR2 SQIVND (reference sequence). The CDR3 sequence is 16 residues long. This chain's CDR3 is CASSGDTGVGNQPQHF. In DNA form, the CDR3 reads TGTGCCAGTAGTGGAGACACAGGGGTGGGCAATCAGCCCCAGCATTTT.

This clone was counted a few times. V is TRBV19 and J is TRBJ2-3; no firm D call. Trimming stripped 7 bases from V and 1 base from J, with 12 bases between. Germline CDR1 reads LNHDA; CDR2 reads SQIVND (reference sequence). The CDR3 is made up of 14 amino acids. The CDR3 spells CASIRCGGTDTQYF. For the CDR3, the DNA is TGTGCCAGTATAAGATGCGGAGGCACAGATACGCAGTATTTT.

This chain joins TRBV7-9 and TRBJ1-4, with D perhaps TRBD1 (5 bases). Germline CDR1 is SEHNR and CDR2 is FQNEAQ (reference sequence). The CDR3 has 16 residues. Trimming removed 3 bases from V and 1 base from J, with 12 bases in between. In DNA, the CDR3 is TGTGCCAGCAGCTTGAGACAGATTGTAACTAATGAAAAACTGTTTTTT. Translation: CASSLRQIVTNEKLFF. Filled out from reference TRBV7-9 and TRBJ1-4, the complete variable domain reads DTGVSQNPRHKITKRGQNVTFRCDPISEHNRLYWYRQTLGQGPEFLTYFQNEAQLEKSRLLSDRFSAERPKGSFSTLEIQRTEQGDSAMYLCASSLRQIVTNEKLFFGSGTQLSVL.

The chain links TRBV3-1 (or the pseudogene TRBV3-2) to TRBJ2-5; 9 nucleotides align to TRBD2. After removal of 5 bases from V and 4 bases from J, the junction contained 11 bases not matched to a gene. CDR3 length equals 16 residues. The germline V gene encodes CDR1 LGHDT and CDR2 YNNKEL (reference sequence). The CDR3 region is CASSEGAGGLLETQYF. DNA for the CDR3: TGTGCCAGCAGCGAGGGTGCGGGGGGGCTCCTAGAGACCCAGTACTTC.

About this clone itself: The sample carries other DNA sequences with the same CDR3. The rearrangement links TRBV9 to TRBJ2-5; maybe TRBD1 (5 bases). Trimming took 1 base from V and 2 from J, leaving 6 bases between them. This CDR3 has 13 amino acids. Per the germline V gene, CDR1 is SGDLS and CDR2 is YYNGEE. CDR3: CASSVQGQETQYF. CDR3 coding DNA: TGTGCCAGCAGCGTACAGGGTCAAGAGACCCAGTACTTC.

This chain joins TRBV28 and TRBJ1-1, with 9 bases lining up with TRBD1. In germline, CDR1 is MDHEN, CDR2 SYDVKM. The CDR3 consists of 12 residues. V dropped 9 bases and J dropped 4; count of bases not matched to a gene: 3. CDR3 DNA sequence: TGTGCCAGTACGGACAGGGGCACTGAAGCTTTCTTT. Its translation is CASTDRGTEAFF. The whole variable domain, filled in from reference TRBV28 and TRBJ1-1, reads DVKVTQSSRYLVKRTGEKVFLECVQDMDHENMFWYRQDPGLGLRLIYFSYDVKMKEKGDIPEGYSVSREKKERFSLILESASTNQTSMYLCASTDRGTEAFFGQGTRLTVV.

The V and J genes are TRBV6-2 or TRBV6-3 and TRBJ2-1; D is unclear. V lost 6 bases and J lost 0, with 6 bases in between. Germline CDR1 is MNHEY and CDR2 is SVGEGT. This CDR3 is built from 13 residues. The CDR3 DNA is TGTGCCAGCAGCTGGAGCTCCTACAATGAGCAGTTCTTC. The encoded protein is CASSWSSYNEQFF.

The chain carries TRBV6-2 or TRBV6-3 and TRBJ2-1, with TRBD1 matching 12 bases. After removal of 0 bases from V and 10 bases from J, the junction contained 10 bases not matched to a gene. The CDR3 loop spans 17 amino acids. Germline V lookup: CDR1 MNHEY, CDR2 SVGEGT. CDR3 in DNA: TGTGCCAGCAGTTACTCCTTAATGGGACAGGGGGCGGGCGAGCAGTTCTTC. Translating gives CASSYSLMGQGAGEQFF.

The chain combines TRBV19 with TRBJ1-1, with 7 bases matching TRBD1. Per the germline V gene, CDR1 is LNHDA and CDR2 is SQIVND (reference sequence). The junction had 10 bases not matched to a gene; V was cut back by 7 bases and J by 5 bases. This CDR3 is built from 14 residues. CDR3 in amino acids: CASTLQGLGTEAFF. The CDR3 coding sequence is TGTGCCAGTACCTTACAGGGGCTTGGTACTGAAGCTTTCTTT.

V usage is TRBV28 and J usage is TRBJ1-1; 7 positions match TRBD1. The ends lost 11 bases at V and 5 bases at J; junction bases unmatched: 8. Germline CDR1 and CDR2: MDHEN and SYDVKM. The CDR3 contains 12 residues. CDR3 nucleotide sequence: TGTGCCGTCTACAGGGGTCTTACTGAAGCTTTCTTT. This translates into CAVYRGLTEAFF.

V gene TRBV10-3 combines with J gene TRBJ1-1, with TRBD1 matching 11 bases. The trim removed 6 bases at V and 4 bases at J, leaving 7 bases unmatched. CDR3 length: 15 amino acids. Germline assignment: CDR1 ENHRY and CDR2 SYGVKD. The CDR3 bases are TGTGCCATCAGGGAAACAGGGACAGGGGGCACTGAAGCTTTCTTT. As protein: CAIRETGTGGTEAFF.

The chain combines TRBV7-2 with TRBJ2-3; D might be TRBD2 (5 bases). CDR3 size: 16 residues. CDR1 and CDR2 from the germline V gene are SGHTA and FQGNSA. Trimming removed 5 bases at V and 1 base at J, with 16 bases between. The CDR3 reads CASSSQAVGGTDTQYF. The CDR3 region has the DNA TGTGCCAGCAGCAGCCAAGCGGTCGGGGGCACAGATACGCAGTATTTT.

This rearrangement joins TRBV9 to TRBJ2-5; 8 nucleotides match TRBD2. In germline, CDR1 is SGDLS, CDR2 YYNGEE. Trimming cost V 2 bases and J 0 bases; bases outside gene matches: 15. The CDR3 sequence is 19 residues long. The CDR3 sequence is CASSVVGLGASGYQETQYF. CDR3 nucleotides: TGTGCCAGCAGCGTGGTAGGCCTGGGGGCTAGCGGGTACCAAGAGACCCAGTACTTC. Variable domain in full (rest from reference TRBV9 and TRBJ2-5): DSGVTQTPKHLITATGQRVTLRCSPRSGDLSVYWYQQSLDQGLQFLIQYYNGEERAKGNILERFSAQQFPDLHSELNLSSLELGDSALYFCASSVVGLGASGYQETQYFGPGTRLLVL.

The chain carries TRBV3-1 (or the pseudogene TRBV3-2) and TRBJ2-5, with TRBD2 matching over 9 bases. CDR3 length: 15 residues. V was pared by 8 bases and J by 1 base, with 8 bases of the junction left unmatched. Per the germline V gene, CDR1 is LGHDT and CDR2 is YNNKEL (reference sequence). The CDR3 is CASALTAGGQETQYF. The CDR3 DNA sequence: TGTGCCAGCGCACTCACAGCGGGGGGCCAAGAGACCCAGTACTTC.

The V call is TRBV2, the J call TRBJ1-2; D call uncertain. This CDR3 has 13 residues. Germline V gene sequence: CDR1 SNHLY, CDR2 FYNNEI. Trimming removed 2 bases at V and 8 bases at J, with 12 bases between. CDR3 DNA: TGTGCCAGCAGTGAAACGCGCTCGGGGGGCTACACCTTC. It is translated as CASSETRSGGYTF.

This chain joins TRBV28 and TRBJ2-5; D uncertain. The CDR3 length is 16 residues. In germline, CDR1 is MDHEN, CDR2 SYDVKM. V lost 3 bases and J 4 bases, leaving 18 bases between the germline ends. Here the CDR3 reads CASSFMGFDARETQYF. The CDR3 DNA reads as TGTGCCAGCAGTTTTATGGGCTTTGATGCAAGAGAGACCCAGTACTTC.

This clone appeared a single time. The rearrangement joins TRBV4-1 to TRBJ2-1; 11 bases agree with TRBD2. Germline assignment: CDR1 MGHRA and CDR2 YSYEKL. V lost 5 bases and J lost 6; bases outside the gene matches: 9. The CDR3 has 16 residues. The CDR3 sequence: CASSWAGLAASNEQFF. DNA of the CDR3: TGCGCCAGCAGCTGGGCGGGACTAGCGGCCTCCAATGAGCAGTTCTTC.

The V gene is TRBV29-1, the J gene TRBJ2-3; the D gene is possibly TRBD2 (5 bases). Looked up from germline, CDR1 is SQVTM and CDR2 is ANQGSEA. The CDR3 runs 11 residues. Written as DNA, the CDR3 is TGCGGGAGCCGTAGCACAGATACGCAGTATTTT. Protein product: CGSRSTDTQYF.

For the CDR3, the DNA is TGTGCCAGCAGCTACCCTGGCGGGGGACCCCAAGAGACCCAGTACTTC. Translating gives CASSYPGGGPQETQYF. The chain joins TRBV13 to TRBJ2-5; 7 nucleotides agree with TRBD2. V lost 4 bases, J lost 1 base, and 9 bases stayed unmatched. The CDR3 covers 16 residues. Germline-derived CDR1 and CDR2 are PRHDT and FYEKMQ (reference sequence).

This clone was picked up one time. The chain couples TRBV18 to TRBJ2-3, with 13 bases fitting TRBD2. The V gene's germline CDR1 is KGHSH and CDR2 LQKENI. CDR3 size: 16 residues. With V trimmed by 2 bases and J by 5 bases, 4 bases remained unmatched. The CDR3 sequence: CASSPKLAGGLDTQYF. The CDR3 coding sequence is TGTGCCAGCTCACCAAAACTAGCGGGGGGGCTAGATACGCAGTATTTT. Drawing the rest from reference TRBV18 and TRBJ2-3, the complete variable domain is NAGVMQNPRHLVRRRGQEARLRCSPMKGHSHVYWYRQLPEEGLKFMVYLQKENIIDESGMPKERFSAEFPKEGPSILRIQQVVRGDSAAYFCASSPKLAGGLDTQYFGPGTRLTVL.

The V gene is TRBV19, the J gene TRBJ2-5; TRBD2 matches 10 bases. V dropped 5 bases and J dropped 1; count of bases not matched to a gene: 4. The germline CDR1 and CDR2 sequences are LNHDA and SQIVND (reference sequence). This CDR3 contains 15 residues. The CDR3 protein is CASSPIAGGQETQYF. The DNA of the CDR3 is TGTGCCAGTAGTCCGATAGCGGGGGGCCAAGAGACCCAGTACTTC. The whole variable domain, filled in from reference TRBV19 and TRBJ2-5, reads DGGITQSPKYLFRKEGQNVTLSCEQNLNHDAMYWYRQDPGQGLRLIYYSQIVNDFQKGDIAEGYSVSREKKESFPLTVTSAQKNPTAFYLCASSPIAGGQETQYFGPGTRLLVL.

The J gene is TRBJ1-1, the V gene TRBV4-1; D gene ambiguous. Germline V gives CDR1 MGHRA, CDR2 YSYEKL. V lost 1 base, J lost 8 bases, and 11 bases lay in between. The CDR3 has 13 residues. CDR3 amino acids: CASSQVGEREAFF. CDR3 sequence (DNA): TGCGCCAGCAGCCAAGTTGGAGAGAGGGAAGCTTTCTTT.